The 23 T cell receptor beta chains below all came from one sample that was sequenced in a study of blood T cell repertoires in COVID-19. Profiling relied on immunoSEQ multiplex PCR, and the TCRdb table lists in-frame clones only, not all of them. Of approximately 120,000 clones in the sample, about 74% were seen once. The material sequenced was peripheral blood. The receptors were gathered from a man older than 75 with COVID-19, enrolled during active disease.

J is TRBJ1-1 and V is TRBV27; no reliable D call. This CDR3 spans 15 amino acids. CDR1 and CDR2 from the germline V gene are MNHEY and SMNVEV (reference sequence). The V and J ends lost 5 bases and 3 bases respectively, with 16 bases between them. CDR3 residues: CASSRYLPGDTEAFF. In DNA, the CDR3 is TGTGCCAGCAGTAGATACCTCCCCGGGGACACTGAAGCTTTCTTT.

This chain joins TRBV5-8 and TRBJ2-7, with 7 bases aligning to TRBD1. Germline V CDR1 and CDR2: SGHTS, YDEGEE. The CDR3 extends over 15 amino acids. V lost 1 base, J lost 3 bases, and 7 bases stayed unmatched. CDR3 DNA sequence: TGTGCCAGCAGCTTGACGCCACAGGGGAGCTACGAGCAGTACTTC. Protein: CASSLTPQGSYEQYF.

V gene TRBV2 combines with J gene TRBJ1-5; TRBD1 matches at 8 bases. This CDR3 is built from 14 residues. Germline CDR1 reads SNHLY; CDR2 reads FYNNEI. J lost 7 bases, V lost 8 bases, and 10 bases had no gene match. The CDR3 spells CASGFTGGEQPQHF. In nucleotides, the CDR3 is TGTGCCAGCGGTTTCACAGGGGGGGAGCAGCCCCAGCATTTT.

This chain joins TRBV19 and TRBJ2-3; weak D call: TRBD2 (5 bases). The CDR3 loop spans 16 amino acids. Trimming took off 0 bases at V and 4 bases at J, with 14 bases between the two ends. Germline CDR1 LNHDA, CDR2 SQIVND (reference sequence). The CDR3 loop is CASSIDLAVPPDTQYF. The CDR3 DNA follows: TGTGCCAGTAGTATAGATCTAGCTGTCCCCCCAGATACGCAGTATTTT. Using reference TRBV19 and TRBJ2-3 for the parts outside the CDR3, the full variable domain is DGGITQSPKYLFRKEGQNVTLSCEQNLNHDAMYWYRQDPGQGLRLIYYSQIVNDFQKGDIAEGYSVSREKKESFPLTVTSAQKNPTAFYLCASSIDLAVPPDTQYFGPGTRLTVL.

V gene TRBV2 combines with J gene TRBJ1-4; D not certain. Per the germline V gene, CDR1 is SNHLY and CDR2 is FYNNEI. The CDR3 is 14 amino acids. V was trimmed by 6 bases and J by 8 bases, leaving 16 bases between them. The CDR3 region is CASRTGIAPEKLFF. The CDR3 DNA sequence: TGTGCCAGCAGAACCGGGATAGCTCCCGAAAAACTGTTTTTT.

V gene TRBV2 combines with J gene TRBJ2-7, with 8 positions matching TRBD1. The V and J ends lost 7 bases and 3 bases, in that order; junction bases with no gene match: 2. Per the germline V gene, CDR1 is SNHLY and CDR2 is FYNNEI. The CDR3 totals 12 residues. CDR3 residues: CASKDRDYEQYF. The CDR3 region has the DNA TGTGCCAGCAAGGACAGGGACTACGAGCAGTACTTC.

The chain is built from TRBV5-4 and TRBJ2-5, with TRBD1 as a possible D gene (5 bases). The CDR3 loop spans 13 amino acids. V was pared by 0 bases and J by 4 bases, with 7 bases between. From germline, CDR1 is SGHNT and CDR2 YYREEE (reference sequence). The CDR3 here is CASSLAGPETQYF. DNA for the CDR3: TGTGCCAGCAGCTTGGCAGGGCCAGAGACCCAGTACTTC.

This chain connects TRBV28 to TRBJ2-1, with 9 bases lining up with TRBD2. In germline, CDR1 is MDHEN, CDR2 SYDVKM. The CDR3 spans 17 residues. With V trimmed by 6 bases and J by 2 bases, 11 bases remained unmatched. In nucleotides, the CDR3 is TGTGCCAGCAGCTCACTTTATAGCGGGGGACCCTACAATGAGCAGTTCTTC. Its translation is CASSSLYSGGPYNEQFF.

This rearrangement joins TRBV3-1 (or the pseudogene TRBV3-2) to TRBJ2-1; weak D call: TRBD1 (6 bases). The CDR3 totals 13 residues. V lost 2 bases, J lost 9 bases, and 11 bases lay in between. The germline V gene encodes CDR1 LGHDT and CDR2 YNNKEL (reference sequence). The CDR3 loop is CASSQNRAGEQFF. CDR3 coding DNA: TGTGCCAGCAGCCAAAACAGGGCCGGTGAGCAGTTCTTC.

The chain links TRBV6-6 to TRBJ2-6, with D perhaps TRBD1 (6 bases). The CDR3 runs 16 residues. The V and J ends lost 2 bases and 4 bases respectively, with 12 bases between them. Germline V lookup: CDR1 MNHNY, CDR2 SVGAGI (reference sequence). CDR3 amino acids: CASSYNRASGANVLTF. CDR3 bases: TGTGCCAGCAGTTACAACAGGGCATCAGGGGCCAACGTCCTGACTTTC.

Details on this clone: The junction shows a germline mismatch at one end, possibly a read error. The chain is built from TRBV4-2 and TRBJ2-7; the match to TRBD2 covers 7 bases. The CDR3 totals 15 residues. Germline assignment: CDR1 LGHNA and CDR2 YNFKEQ. CDR3 sequence reads: CASGHANGLEYEQYF. The CDR3 coding sequence is TGTGCCAGCGGCCATGCGAATGGACTAGAATACGAGCAGTACTTC.

The chain couples TRBV28 to TRBJ1-2, with no clear D. In germline, CDR1 is MDHEN, CDR2 SYDVKM. V lost 5 bases to trimming and J lost 4 bases, with 14 bases between them. The CDR3 sequence is 14 residues long. CDR3 sequence: CASSADGYGYGYTF. For the CDR3, the DNA is TGTGCCAGCAGTGCCGACGGGTATGGCTATGGCTACACCTTC.

The chain carries TRBV5-6 and TRBJ2-7; 11 positions match TRBD2. V dropped 1 base and J dropped 5; count of bases not matched to a gene: 8. Germline CDR1 and CDR2: SGHDT and YYEEEE. The CDR3 contains 16 residues. The DNA of the CDR3 is TGTGCCAGCAGCTTGAATGTAGCGGGAGGGCTCAACGAGCAGTACTTC. Amino acids: CASSLNVAGGLNEQYF. Full variable domain (missing parts from reference TRBV5-6 and TRBJ2-7): DAGVTQSPTHLIKTRGQQVTLRCSPKSGHDTVSWYQQALGQGPQFIFQYYEEEERQRGNFPDRFSGHQFPNYSSELNVNALLLGDSALYLCASSLNVAGGLNEQYFGPGTRLTVT.

J is TRBJ1-2 and V is TRBV20-1; D may be TRBD1 (6 bases). Germline V CDR1 and CDR2: DFQATT, SNEGSKA (reference sequence). This CDR3 contains 13 residues. The V end lost 3 bases, the J end lost 5 bases, and 13 bases lay between the germline ends. CDR3 residues: CSASLSRGYGYTF. CDR3 nucleotide sequence: TGCAGTGCTAGTTTGTCCAGGGGATATGGCTACACCTTC.

The V gene is TRBV2, the J gene TRBJ1-3, with D possibly being TRBD1 (5 bases). Per the germline V gene, CDR1 is SNHLY and CDR2 is FYNNEI. The CDR3 loop spans 16 amino acids. V was cut by 7 bases and J by 8 bases, with 24 bases left in between. CDR3 coding DNA: TGTGCCAGCACCCCCGGTTGGGTTACGGGGGGAGACACCATATATTTT. It specifies CASTPGWVTGGDTIYF.

This clone appeared once. This chain links TRBV5-1 with TRBJ2-3, with D tentatively TRBD2 (5 bases). V lost 7 bases, J lost 5 bases, and 20 bases lay in between. The CDR3 totals 15 residues. Looked up from germline, CDR1 is SGHRS and CDR2 is YFSETQ. The CDR3 DNA sequence: TGCGCCAGCGGGGAGTCTGCCCTGGTTTTAGATACGCAGTATTTT. This encodes CASGESALVLDTQYF.

The rearrangement links TRBV6-4 to TRBJ1-2; 7 nucleotides line up with TRBD1. Trimming at V came to 0 bases and at J to 2 bases, leaving 12 bases not matched to a gene. Germline loops: CDR1 MRHNA, CDR2 SNTAGT. This CDR3 comprises 18 residues. As DNA, the CDR3 is TGTGCCAGCAGTGACTCGTTCAGGAGACAGGGTCAAAACTATGGCTACACCTTC. Its translation is CASSDSFRRQGQNYGYTF.

In its sample, this clone was seen a few times. V gene TRBV4-3 combines with J gene TRBJ2-6; D gene uncertain. The germline gives CDR1 LGHNA, CDR2 YSLEER. The V and J ends lost 0 bases and 0 bases respectively, with 9 bases between them. The CDR3 has 17 amino acids. In DNA, the CDR3 is TGCGCCAGCAGCCAAGATTTTGGGCCCTCTGGGGCCAACGTCCTGACTTTC. This sequence encodes CASSQDFGPSGANVLTF.

The V gene is TRBV24-1, the J gene TRBJ2-1, with TRBD2 as a possible D gene (6 bases). Germline assignment: CDR1 KGHDR and CDR2 SFDVKD. The V and J ends lost 8 bases and 1 base respectively, with 17 bases between them. The CDR3 runs to 16 residues. CDR3: CATTRSGDGSYNEQFF. The CDR3, as DNA: TGTGCCACCACCCGGTCGGGGGATGGGTCCTACAATGAGCAGTTCTTC.

This clone showed up just a few times. This rearrangement joins TRBV6-5 to TRBJ2-5, with 7 bases identical to TRBD1. Looked up from germline, CDR1 is MNHEY and CDR2 is SVGAGI. With V trimmed by 6 bases and J by 4 bases, 5 bases remained unmatched. The CDR3 sequence is 13 residues long. The CDR3 region has the DNA TGTGCCAGCAGCAACAGGGGAAGAGAGACCCAGTACTTC. It is translated as CASSNRGRETQYF.

V usage is TRBV25-1 and J usage is TRBJ2-3, with D maybe TRBD1 (5 bases). Germline lookup yields CDR1 MGHDK and CDR2 SYGVNS. V was clipped by 4 bases and J by 3 bases, with 8 bases between them. The CDR3 loop spans 13 amino acids. Here the CDR3 reads CASSASGTDTQYF. In DNA, the CDR3 is TGTGCCAGCAGTGCATCAGGGACAGATACGCAGTATTTT. The variable domain in full, completed from reference TRBV25-1 and TRBJ2-3, reads EADIYQTPRYLVIGTGKKITLECSQTMGHDKMYWYQQDPGMELHLIHYSYGVNSTEKGDLSSESTVSRIRTEHFPLTLESARPSHTSQYLCASSASGTDTQYFGPGTRLTVL.

DNA for the CDR3: TGCGCCAGCAGCGAACTAGCGGGAGTCGTAGATACGCAGTATTTT. This encodes CASSELAGVVDTQYF. V usage is TRBV5-1 and J usage is TRBJ2-3; 11 bases are shared with TRBD2. Germline V CDR1 and CDR2: SGHRS, YFSETQ. V lost 4 bases and J lost 5; bases outside the gene matches: 6. The CDR3 runs to 15 residues.

The chain uses TRBV19 and TRBJ1-1; tentatively, D is TRBD1 (5 bases). V was pared by 5 bases and J by 4 bases, with 17 bases between. Per germline, CDR1 LNHDA and CDR2 SQIVND (reference sequence). The length of the CDR3 is 15 residues. CDR3 in amino acids: CASSLPAWGGTEAFF. The CDR3 nucleotides are TGTGCCAGTAGTCTCCCAGCGTGGGGGGGCACTGAAGCTTTCTTT.